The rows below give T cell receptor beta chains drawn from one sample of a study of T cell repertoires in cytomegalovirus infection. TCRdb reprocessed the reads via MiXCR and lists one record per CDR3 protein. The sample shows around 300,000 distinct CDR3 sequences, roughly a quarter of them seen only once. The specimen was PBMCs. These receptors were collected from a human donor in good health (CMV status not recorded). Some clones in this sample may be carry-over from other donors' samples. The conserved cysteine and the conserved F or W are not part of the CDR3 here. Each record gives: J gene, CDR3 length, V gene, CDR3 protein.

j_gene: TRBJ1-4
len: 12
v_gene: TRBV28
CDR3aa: ASSPRTVGGKLF

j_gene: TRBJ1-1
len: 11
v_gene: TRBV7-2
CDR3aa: ASSFLRDAEAF

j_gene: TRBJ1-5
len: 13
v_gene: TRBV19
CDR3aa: ASSIIGRGNQPQH

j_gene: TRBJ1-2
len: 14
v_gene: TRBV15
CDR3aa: ATSNPNVGPEGGYT

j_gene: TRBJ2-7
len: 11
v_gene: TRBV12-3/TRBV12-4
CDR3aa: ASSLGQGGQQY

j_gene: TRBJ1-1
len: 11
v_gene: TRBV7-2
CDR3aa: ASSSVRVTEAF

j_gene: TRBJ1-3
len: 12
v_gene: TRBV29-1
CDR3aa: SVEVRASGNTIY

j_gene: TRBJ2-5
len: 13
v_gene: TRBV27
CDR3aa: ASSPRWTTQETQY

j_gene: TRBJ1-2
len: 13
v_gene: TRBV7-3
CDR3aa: ASSLNLGALYGYT

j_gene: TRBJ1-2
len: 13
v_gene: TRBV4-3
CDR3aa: ASSQGSIGDYGYT

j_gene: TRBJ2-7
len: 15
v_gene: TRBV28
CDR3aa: ASSFSLAGGPRYEQY

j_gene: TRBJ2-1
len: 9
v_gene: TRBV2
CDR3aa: ASSKIDEQF

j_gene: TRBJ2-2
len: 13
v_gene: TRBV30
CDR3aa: AWSVGGRWTGELF

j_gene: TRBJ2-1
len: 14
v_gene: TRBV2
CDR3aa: ASSLSSSPSYNEQF

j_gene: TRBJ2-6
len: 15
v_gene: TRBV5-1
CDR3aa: ASSYTTIGQGGNVLT

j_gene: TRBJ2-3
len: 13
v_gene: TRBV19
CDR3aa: ASSGLAGRTDTQY

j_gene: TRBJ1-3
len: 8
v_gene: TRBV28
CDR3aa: ASTGNTIY

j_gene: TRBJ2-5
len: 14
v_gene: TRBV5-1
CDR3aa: ASSWSAGTDQETQY

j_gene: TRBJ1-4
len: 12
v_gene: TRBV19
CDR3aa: ASRRGRGKEKLF

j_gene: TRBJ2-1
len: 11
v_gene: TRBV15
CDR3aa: ATSRDFSQEQF

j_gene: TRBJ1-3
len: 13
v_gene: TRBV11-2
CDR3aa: ASSLDWASGNTIY

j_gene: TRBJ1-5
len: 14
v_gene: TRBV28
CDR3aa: ASSSWTVPFNQPQH

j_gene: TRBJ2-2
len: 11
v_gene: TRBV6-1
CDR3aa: ASSRPGTGELF

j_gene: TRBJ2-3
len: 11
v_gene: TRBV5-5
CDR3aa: ASRPGTTDTQY

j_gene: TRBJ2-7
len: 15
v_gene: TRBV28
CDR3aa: ASSFPHPRTGTYEQY

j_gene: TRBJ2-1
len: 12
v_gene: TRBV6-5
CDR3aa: ASMPGGSYNEQF

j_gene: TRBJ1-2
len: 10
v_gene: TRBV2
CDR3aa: ASRRQGTGYT

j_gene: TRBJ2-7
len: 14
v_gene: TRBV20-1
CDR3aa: SAAQLSTGSHTAQY

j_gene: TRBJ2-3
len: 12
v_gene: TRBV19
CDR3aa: ASRTSGNTDTQY

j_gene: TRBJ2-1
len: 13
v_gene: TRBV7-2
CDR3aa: ASSKGQGGHNEQF

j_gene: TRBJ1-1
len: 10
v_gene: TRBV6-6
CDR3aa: ASSYRGAEAF

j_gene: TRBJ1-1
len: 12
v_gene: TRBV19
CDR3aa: ASSGTPPNDEAF

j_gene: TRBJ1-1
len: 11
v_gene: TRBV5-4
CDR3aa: ASSYVSQGEAF

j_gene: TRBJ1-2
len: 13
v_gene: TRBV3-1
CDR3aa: ASSQDRVSLYGYT

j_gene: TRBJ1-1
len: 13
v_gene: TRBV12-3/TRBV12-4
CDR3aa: ASSLEAEMNTEAF

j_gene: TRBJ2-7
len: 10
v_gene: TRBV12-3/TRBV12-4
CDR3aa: ASSPPKDEQY

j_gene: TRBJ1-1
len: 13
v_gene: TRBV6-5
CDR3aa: ASSATGRLNTEAF

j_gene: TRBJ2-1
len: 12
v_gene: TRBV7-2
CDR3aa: ASSLGVLARWPF

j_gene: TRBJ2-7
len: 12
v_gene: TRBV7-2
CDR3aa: ASSLRRDSYEQY